This T cell receptor beta chain was obtained from a study of blood T cells in healthy people across ages. It was with a sample-barcoded 5' primer and a J-beta primer mix that a second PCR of roughly 6 to 11 cycles was run. TCRdb redid the calling of the 5' RACE reads with MiXCR, one entry per CDR3 protein. The sample shows 1.5 million or so distinct CDR3 sequences, approximately 42% of them seen only once. The sample consisted of blood. This sequence originates from a woman aged 18-30 years in good health.

In DNA form, the CDR3 reads TGTGCCAGCAGCCCGGGACTAGCTCTCGATGAGCAGTTCTTC. Protein product: CASSPGLALDEQFF. This chain connects TRBV5-5 to TRBJ2-1, with TRBD2 identical over 9 bases. The germline V gene encodes CDR1 SGHKS and CDR2 YYEKEE (reference sequence). The CDR3 contains 14 residues. V lost 4 bases, J lost 8 bases, and 7 bases stayed unmatched.